This TCR beta chain was observed in a study of post-analysis software for immune sequencing data. Trimming pared 5 bases from V and 0 bases from J, leaving 11 bases between. The CDR3 sequence is 15 residues long. Germline-derived CDR1 and CDR2 are SGHAT and FQNNGV. This clonotype was counted a few times. What it binds is unknown. Researchers reported that TCR beta cDNA libraries carried unique molecular identifiers. TCRdb reanalysed the PCR reads using MiXCR and keeps one entry per CDR3 protein. The table has 650,000 to 850,000 distinct CDR3 sequences, roughly 58% seen once. Points from the study as a whole: Patients showed TRBV5-6, TRBV5-1 and TRBV20-1 among roughly 5 TRBV segments more frequent than in controls.

Sequenced sample: blood. This receptor was identified in a girl aged 10 to 17 with multiple sclerosis. The chain uses TRBV11-2 and TRBJ2-4; maybe TRBD2 (6 bases). CDR3 in amino acids: CASSVVGLAKNIQYF. The CDR3 DNA reads TGTGCCAGCAGCGTAGTGGGACTAGCCAAAAACATTCAGTACTTC.